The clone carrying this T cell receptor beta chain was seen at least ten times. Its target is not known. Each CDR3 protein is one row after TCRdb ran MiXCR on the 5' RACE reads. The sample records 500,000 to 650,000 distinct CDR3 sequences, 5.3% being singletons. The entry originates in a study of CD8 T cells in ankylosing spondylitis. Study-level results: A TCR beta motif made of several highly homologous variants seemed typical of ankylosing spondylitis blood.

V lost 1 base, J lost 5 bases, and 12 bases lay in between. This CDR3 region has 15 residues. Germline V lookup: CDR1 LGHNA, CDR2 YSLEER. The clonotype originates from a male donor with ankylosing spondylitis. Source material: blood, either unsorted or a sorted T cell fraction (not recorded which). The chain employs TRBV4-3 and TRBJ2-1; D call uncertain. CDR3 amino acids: CASSQGLREDNEQFF. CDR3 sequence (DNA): TGCGCCAGCAGCCAAGGGCTAAGGGAAGACAATGAGCAGTTCTTC.